Here is one T cell receptor beta chain with its context. V was pared by 4 bases and J by 6 bases, with 8 bases of the junction left unmatched. Germline V gene data show CDR1 as SGHRS and CDR2 as YFSETQ. The CDR3 contains 15 residues. This sample stems from a study of blood T cell repertoires in COVID-19. Sequenced by immunoSEQ multiplex PCR; TCRdb stores in-frame clones only, minus some. Among some 140,000 clones listed, roughly 71% were seen once. J is TRBJ1-5 and V is TRBV5-1; 9 bases map to TRBD1. The sequence was obtained from a man aged 80 or over with acute or convalescent COVID-19. Sequenced material: peripheral blood. The CDR3 DNA reads as TGCGCCAGCAGCGCGGGACAGGGAGGGAGTCAGCCCCAGCATTTT. Residues: CASSAGQGGSQPQHF.